These T cell receptor beta chains were read from a single sample in a study of blood T cell repertoires in COVID-19. TCRdb's table, derived via immunoSEQ multiplex PCR, lists solely in-frame clones and lacks some. The sample holds some 270,000 clones, roughly 89% seen once. What was sequenced was peripheral blood. The receptors originated from a woman aged 40 to 50 who had recovered from COVID-19. The CDR3 runs from the conserved cysteine through the conserved F or W. Fields, in order: clone size, D gene, J gene, V gene, CDR3 DNA, CDR3 protein. The D gene is left open where the match is weak. Clone size appears in some rows only: once, few, many, or a class for an expanded clone.

>.|TRBD1|TRBJ2-5|TRBV27
TGTGCCAGCAGTTTAAGTTACAGGGGAGTGGAGACCCAGTACTTC
CASSLSYRGVETQYF
>.|.|TRBJ1-4|TRBV3-1/TRBV3-2
TGTGCCAGCAGCCAAGAGCGGGGGAAGAGTGAGGGTGAAAAACTGTTTTTT
CASSQERGKSEGEKLFF
>.|TRBD1|TRBJ1-5|TRBV28
TGTGCCAGCAGTTTAGAAGGGCAGGGGGATCAGCCCCAGCATTTT
CASSLEGQGDQPQHF
>.|TRBD2|TRBJ2-3|TRBV5-5
TGTGCCAGCAGCTTGAGGCTAGCGGAAGCAGATACGCAGTATTTT
CASSLRLAEADTQYF
>.|.|TRBJ2-1|TRBV10-3
TGTGCCATCAGTGTAGCTCTCGACAATGAGCAGTTCTTC
CAISVALDNEQFF
>.|.|TRBJ1-5|TRBV19
TGTGCCAGTAGGACCCGGGACACTAGCAATCAGCCCCAGCATTTT
CASRTRDTSNQPQHF
>few|TRBD1|TRBJ1-1|TRBV5-1
TGCGCCAGCAGCTTGGGGAGGACAGGCCCGACTTTCTTT
CASSLGRTGPTFF
>.|.|TRBJ1-5|TRBV7-9
TGTGCCAGCAGCTTAGGATCGGGTCGGAGCAATCAGCCCCAGCATTTT
CASSLGSGRSNQPQHF
>.|.|TRBJ1-6|TRBV20-1
TGCAGTGCTAGTCACAGCAATTCACCCCTCCACTTT
CSASHSNSPLHF
>.|.|TRBJ2-2|TRBV6-6
TGTGCCGGGTCAGGGGCCGGGAACACCGGGGAGCTGTTTTTT
CAGSGAGNTGELFF
>.|.|TRBJ2-7|TRBV6-6
TGTGCCAGCAGGAGGGATCAGACCTACGAGCAGTACTTC
CASRRDQTYEQYF
>.|.|TRBJ2-5|TRBV7-9
TGTGCCAGCAGCTTAGCGGGGAGCGGGCAGCTCCAAGAGACCCAGTACTTC
CASSLAGSGQLQETQYF
>.|TRBD1|TRBJ2-5|TRBV6-5
TGTGCCAGCAGTCGGACAGGGCTAGAGACCCAGTACTTC
CASSRTGLETQYF
>.|.|TRBJ1-5|TRBV6-4
TGTGCCAGCAGTGCTCACCTGACCGGGTTCGGGCAGCCCCAGCATTTT
CASSAHLTGFGQPQHF
>.|TRBD2|TRBJ2-7|TRBV4-1
TGCGCCAGCAGCCGGACAACTAGCGTAGGCCACGAGCAGTACTTC
CASSRTTSVGHEQYF
>.|TRBD1|TRBJ2-2|TRBV28
TGTGCCAGCAGTCCACCGGGACAGGGTAGGACCGGGGAGCTGTTTTTT
CASSPPGQGRTGELFF
>.|TRBD1|TRBJ1-3|TRBV4-1
TGCGCCAGCAGCCCCGAGACGGACAGGGCTGGAAACACCATATATTTT
CASSPETDRAGNTIYF
>.|.|TRBJ1-4|TRBV12-3/TRBV12-4
TGTGCCAGCAGTTTAGCCAGGGAAAAACTGTTTTTT
CASSLAREKLFF
>.|TRBD1|TRBJ1-6|TRBV3-1/TRBV3-2
TGTGCCAGCAGTGGGACAGGGGTGAGTTATAATTCACCCCTCCACTTT
CASSGTGVSYNSPLHF
>.|TRBD1|TRBJ2-1|TRBV2
TGTGCCAGCAGAAAAGGACAGGATTATGAGCAGTTCTTC
CASRKGQDYEQFF
>.|.|TRBJ1-1|TRBV10-3
TGTGCCATCAGTGCCACCTCGGGTGACACTGAAGCTTTCTTT
CAISATSGDTEAFF
>.|.|TRBJ2-2|TRBV24-1
TGTGCCACCAGTGATCAGGGGAACACCGGGGAGCTGTTTTTT
CATSDQGNTGELFF
>.|.|TRBJ2-7|TRBV28
TGTGCCAGCAGTTTCCGCGGGTTCTACGAGCAGTACTTC
CASSFRGFYEQYF
>.|.|TRBJ1-1|TRBV6-5
TGTGCCAGCAGTATCCAACACAGGTTGAACACTGAAGCTTTCTTT
CASSIQHRLNTEAFF
>once|TRBD1|TRBJ2-2|TRBV7-3
TGTGCCAGCAGCTTGATGGACAGGGGTGACGGGGAGCTGTTTTTT
CASSLMDRGDGELFF
>.|TRBD1|TRBJ2-3|TRBV6-5
TGTGCCAGCAGTTACGGGACAGGGTCAATTACAGATACGCAGTATTTT
CASSYGTGSITDTQYF
>.|TRBD1|TRBJ2-7|TRBV2
TGTGCCATAAGTATCCGGGACAGGGCCTACGAGCAGTACTTC
CAISIRDRAYEQYF
>few|.|TRBJ2-1|TRBV3-1/TRBV3-2
TGTGCCAGCAGCCACTCCTCCCCGCGGGGAGGAATGTACAATGAGCAGTTCTTC
CASSHSSPRGGMYNEQFF
>.|TRBD2|TRBJ2-1|TRBV4-1
TGCGCCAGCATGGGACTAGCGAGTCGCAATGAGCAGTTCTTC
CASMGLASRNEQFF